This T cell receptor (beta chain) was profiled in a study of CD8 T cells in ankylosing spondylitis. Study-wide results and limits: Some motif variants were previously reported in reactive arthritis synovial fluid and blood. Typical of ankylosing spondylitis blood, it appeared, was a TCR beta motif of roughly eight highly homologous variants.

CDR1 is LGHDT and CDR2 is YNNKEL in the germline V gene (reference sequence). This CDR3 contains 12 residues. Trimming pared 5 bases from V and 10 bases from J, leaving 9 bases between. Comment on this clonotype: Antigen unknown.

5'-RACE, quantitative and with molecular barcodes, yielded the TCR beta libraries. TCRdb re-analysed the 5' RACE reads in MiXCR, keeping a single row per CDR3 protein. The table records 300,000 to 350,000 distinct CDR3 sequences, around 21% of them present only once. The chain couples TRBV3-1 to TRBJ1-6; D remains ambiguous. The origin of this receptor is a female donor with ankylosing spondylitis or in good health (not recorded which). Sample: blood, either unsorted or a sorted T cell fraction (not recorded which). DNA for the CDR3: TGTGCCAGCAGCTCCGAGGGATCACCCCTCCACTTT. Its translation: CASSSEGSPLHF.